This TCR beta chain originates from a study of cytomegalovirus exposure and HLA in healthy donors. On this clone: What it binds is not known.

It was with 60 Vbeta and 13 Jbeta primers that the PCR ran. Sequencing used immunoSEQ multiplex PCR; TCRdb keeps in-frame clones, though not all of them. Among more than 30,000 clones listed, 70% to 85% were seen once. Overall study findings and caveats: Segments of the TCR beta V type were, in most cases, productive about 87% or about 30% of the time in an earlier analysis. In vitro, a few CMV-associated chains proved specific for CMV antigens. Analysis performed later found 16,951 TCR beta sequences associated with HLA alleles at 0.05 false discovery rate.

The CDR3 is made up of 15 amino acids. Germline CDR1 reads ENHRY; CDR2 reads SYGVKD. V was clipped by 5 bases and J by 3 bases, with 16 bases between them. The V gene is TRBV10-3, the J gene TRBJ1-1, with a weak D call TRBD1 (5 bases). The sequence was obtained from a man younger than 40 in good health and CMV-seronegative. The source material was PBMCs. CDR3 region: CAISNPGGGYTEAFF. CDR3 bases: TGTGCCATCAGTAACCCGGGGGGAGGTTACACTGAAGCTTTCTTT.